Listed below are T cell receptor beta chains from one sample, sequenced in a study of shared clonotypes between healthy human individuals. Data came from immunoSEQ multiplex PCR; TCRdb stores just in-frame clones and leaves some out. The profile shows about 980,000 clones, 76% of them singletons. Sequencing was performed on memory CD4+ T cells sorted from blood. Receptors originate from a man aged 18 to 30 in good health. Both conserved end residues are part of each CDR3. The D gene is left open where the match is weak. Expanded clones are given a class, and other clones once, few, many or no size at all.

abundance: .
d_gene: TRBD2
j_gene: TRBJ2-1
v_gene: TRBV11-1
CDR3nt: TGTGCCAGCAGACCATCCGGGACTAGGGTTATACATGAGCAGTTCTTC
CDR3aa: CASRPSGTRVIHEQFF

abundance: .
d_gene: TRBD2
j_gene: TRBJ2-3
v_gene: TRBV18
CDR3nt: TGTGCCAGCTCACCAGGGCTAGCGGGAGTGCGTGCAGATACGCAGTATTTT
CDR3aa: CASSPGLAGVRADTQYF

abundance: .
d_gene: .
j_gene: TRBJ2-7
v_gene: TRBV12-1
CDR3nt: TGTGCCAGCAGCTTTGGGCCCCACGAGCAGTACTTC
CDR3aa: CASSFGPHEQYF

abundance: .
d_gene: .
j_gene: TRBJ1-2
v_gene: TRBV6-1
CDR3nt: TGTGCCAGCAGTGAAGTAGGGCAGGGTACAAGCTATGGCTACACCTTC
CDR3aa: CASSEVGQGTSYGYTF

abundance: few
d_gene: .
j_gene: TRBJ2-7
v_gene: TRBV6-7
CDR3nt: TGTGCCAGCCCGCTTCGACCCTACGAGCAGTACTTC
CDR3aa: CASPLRPYEQYF

abundance: .
d_gene: .
j_gene: TRBJ1-6
v_gene: TRBV30
CDR3nt: TGTGCCAGTCCCGGGACCTTGGGTTCACCCCTCCACTTT
CDR3aa: CASPGTLGSPLHF

abundance: once
d_gene: .
j_gene: TRBJ2-7
v_gene: TRBV2
CDR3nt: TGTGCCAGCAATAGAGAACAGGGTTCCGGGGGCGAGCAGTACTTC
CDR3aa: CASNREQGSGGEQYF

abundance: .
d_gene: .
j_gene: TRBJ2-1
v_gene: TRBV29-1
CDR3nt: TGCAGCGTTGTAAGAACAGGAGCCTACAATGAGCAGTTCTTC
CDR3aa: CSVVRTGAYNEQFF

abundance: .
d_gene: .
j_gene: TRBJ1-6
v_gene: TRBV28
CDR3nt: TGTGCCAGCAGTTTCTCGGGGGGACTGAATTCACCCCTCCACTTT
CDR3aa: CASSFSGGLNSPLHF

abundance: .
d_gene: .
j_gene: TRBJ1-2
v_gene: TRBV5-6
CDR3nt: TGTGCCAGCACCAGCCCTCTCCCAGGGAATGGCTACACCTTC
CDR3aa: CASTSPLPGNGYTF

abundance: .
d_gene: TRBD2
j_gene: TRBJ2-2
v_gene: TRBV11-2
CDR3nt: TGTGCCAGCAGCCCCCAAATTAGCGGGAGGACCACCGGGGAGCTGTTTTTT
CDR3aa: CASSPQISGRTTGELFF